These 5 T cell receptor beta chains came from one sample sequenced in a study of shared T cell receptors in the human thymus (dated by TCRdb to 2020 to 2022). Libraries were constructed by the immunoSEQ multiplex PCR assay. TCRdb stores this immuneACCESS table with in-frame sequences only. Part of the clones is absent; in the studies checked, under half of the shortfall reflects unresolved V genes, and no reason is known for the rest. Across this sample there are roughly 700,000 clones, with 88% seen only once. In total, the top ten clones hold over 0.008% of the sample. The same specimen was also included in a second study, on human thymus T cells.

What was sequenced was thymocytes. Source of these receptors: a boy under two years old with a congenital heart defect. Donor details come from another sample of the same person, matched by shared clones.

The chain combines TRBV6-1 with TRBJ2-5; the D gene is possibly TRBD1 (5 bases). This CDR3 has 14 amino acids. The germline V gene has CDR1 MNHNS and CDR2 SASEGT. Trimming stripped 2 bases from V and 4 bases from J, with 11 bases between. This CDR3 is CASSEQGWAETQYF. DNA of the CDR3: TGTGCCAGCAGTGAACAGGGTTGGGCAGAGACCCAGTACTTC.

The chain combines TRBV6-5 with TRBJ2-3; D unresolved. CDR1 and CDR2 from the germline V gene are MNHEY and SVGAGI. CDR3 size: 14 residues. Trimming cost V 5 bases and J 0 bases, with 9 bases left between them. CDR3 coding DNA: TGTGCCAGCAGTCACTATCTTAGCACAGATACGCAGTATTTT. Its translation is CASSHYLSTDTQYF.

V and J are TRBV9 and TRBJ2-7; D remains unclear. This CDR3 is built from 14 residues. The germline gives CDR1 SGDLS, CDR2 YYNGEE. The V and J ends lost 4 bases and 1 base respectively, with 12 bases between them. The chain's CDR3 is CASSLSSRSYEQYF. CDR3 bases: TGTGCCAGCAGCTTATCTAGTAGGTCCTACGAGCAGTACTTC.

This chain's CDR3 is CASSPPAGPQETQYF. The CDR3 DNA reads as TGTGCCAGCAGCCCACCCGCGGGGCCTCAAGAGACCCAGTACTTC. The chain uses TRBV4-2 and TRBJ2-5; TRBD2 is a possible D gene (6 bases). Germline V lookup: CDR1 LGHNA, CDR2 YNFKEQ. The length of the CDR3 is 15 residues. V was cut by 4 bases and J by 2 bases, with 14 bases left in between.

The chain recombines TRBV28 with TRBJ2-6; D possibly corresponds to TRBD1 (6 bases). Germline V gives CDR1 MDHEN, CDR2 SYDVKM. CDR3 size: 18 residues. The V end was cut by 5 bases, the J end by 0 bases, with 17 bases between. The CDR3 DNA reads TGTGCCAGCAGTACCCCCAGGGGAGTGGTCTCTGGGGCCAACGTCCTGACTTTC. This encodes CASSTPRGVVSGANVLTF.